The following is a T cell receptor (beta chain) sequence with its context. Authors' methods: For nucleated cells, counts were estimated from reference gene primer amplification. Profiled with immunoSEQ multiplex PCR; TCRdb holds only in-frame clones, not every one. V and J calls and clone size follow that table, whereas D and trimming were derived from the DNA. The repertoire holds more than 300,000 clones, with about 90% as singletons. This record belongs to a study of blood T cell repertoires in COVID-19. On the study more broadly: Specimens from acute and convalescent COVID-19 originated in the United States, Italy and Spain. PBMCs, B-cell-depleted T cells, or T cells provided the cDNA or gDNA that made up the material.

The sequenced material came from peripheral blood. This clonotype originated in a woman between 18 and 29 years old who had recovered from COVID-19.

The CDR3 protein is CASSRAGTGQDSPLHF. DNA for the CDR3: TGTGCCAGCAGCCGCGCTGGGACAGGGCAGGATTCACCCCTCCACTTT. The chain links TRBV11-2 to TRBJ1-6; 9 nucleotides align to TRBD1. V lost 5 bases to trimming and J lost 8 bases; unmatched junction nucleotides: 10. The CDR3 has 16 residues. Germline V lookup: CDR1 SGHAT, CDR2 FQNNGV.